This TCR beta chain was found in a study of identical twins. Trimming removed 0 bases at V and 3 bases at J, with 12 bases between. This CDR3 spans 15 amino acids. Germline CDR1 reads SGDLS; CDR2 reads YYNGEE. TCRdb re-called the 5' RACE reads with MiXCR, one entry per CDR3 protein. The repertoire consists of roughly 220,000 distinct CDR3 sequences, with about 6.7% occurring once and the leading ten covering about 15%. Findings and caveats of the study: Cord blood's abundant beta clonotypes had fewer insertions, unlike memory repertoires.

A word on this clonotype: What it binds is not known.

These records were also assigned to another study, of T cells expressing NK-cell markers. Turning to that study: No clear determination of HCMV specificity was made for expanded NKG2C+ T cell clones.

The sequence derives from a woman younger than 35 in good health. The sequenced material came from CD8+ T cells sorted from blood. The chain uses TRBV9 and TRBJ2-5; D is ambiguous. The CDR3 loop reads CASSVERVGEETQYF. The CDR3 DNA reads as TGTGCCAGCAGCGTAGAAAGAGTTGGGGAAGAGACCCAGTACTTC.